This is a list of T cell receptor beta chains from one sample in a study of blood T cell repertoires in COVID-19. The repertoire was sequenced with immunoSEQ multiplex PCR; TCRdb's copy has only in-frame clones and lacks some. The table records 200,000 to 300,000 clones, less than 90% of them present only once. The sample consisted of peripheral blood. The source of these receptors is a man in his 60s with acute or convalescent COVID-19. Both conserved end residues are part of each CDR3. The D gene is left open where the match is weak. Clone sizes are given selectively: once, few, many, or a class where the clone is expanded.

clone_size: NA; v_call: TRBV2; d_call: NA; j_call: TRBJ1-6; cdr3_nt: TGTGCCAGCAGCGCACAGGGTACCTATAATTCACCCCTCCACTTT; cdr3_aa: CASSAQGTYNSPLHF
clone_size: NA; v_call: TRBV4-1; d_call: TRBD1; j_call: TRBJ1-6; cdr3_nt: TGCGCCAGCAGCCAAGAGAGGACAGGGGTTACTAATTCACCCCTCCACTTT; cdr3_aa: CASSQERTGVTNSPLHF
clone_size: NA; v_call: TRBV7-3; d_call: NA; j_call: TRBJ2-3; cdr3_nt: TGTGCCAGCAGCTTAATCGTTGGGGGCGATACGCAGTATTTT; cdr3_aa: CASSLIVGGDTQYF
clone_size: NA; v_call: TRBV27; d_call: TRBD1; j_call: TRBJ2-5; cdr3_nt: TGTGCCAGCAGTTTCGACAGGGGAGAGACCCAGTACTTC; cdr3_aa: CASSFDRGETQYF
clone_size: NA; v_call: TRBV3-1/TRBV3-2; d_call: NA; j_call: TRBJ1-2; cdr3_nt: TGTGCCAGCAGCCAATTTAGGGCAGGAGGTAGGGGCTACACCTTC; cdr3_aa: CASSQFRAGGRGYTF
clone_size: NA; v_call: TRBV6-1; d_call: TRBD1; j_call: TRBJ1-1; cdr3_nt: TGTGCCAGCAGCCCGGGACAGGGGAACACTGAAGCTTTCTTT; cdr3_aa: CASSPGQGNTEAFF
clone_size: NA; v_call: TRBV6-1; d_call: NA; j_call: TRBJ2-3; cdr3_nt: TGTGCCAGCAGTGAAAGGAGGAGTAGCACAGATACGCAGTATTTT; cdr3_aa: CASSERRSSTDTQYF
clone_size: NA; v_call: TRBV3-1/TRBV3-2; d_call: NA; j_call: TRBJ2-7; cdr3_nt: TGTGCCAGCAGCCAAGTTGACAGAGGCTACGAGCAGTACTTC; cdr3_aa: CASSQVDRGYEQYF
clone_size: NA; v_call: TRBV19; d_call: TRBD2; j_call: TRBJ2-1; cdr3_nt: TGTGCCAGTAGTACCCTTTCGGGAGGGCTTTTTGGGAATGAGCAGTTCTTC; cdr3_aa: CASSTLSGGLFGNEQFF
clone_size: NA; v_call: TRBV10-3; d_call: NA; j_call: TRBJ2-7; cdr3_nt: TGTGCCATCAGTGAGTCCGGACAGCCGAGGTACGAGCAGTACTTC; cdr3_aa: CAISESGQPRYEQYF
clone_size: NA; v_call: TRBV19; d_call: TRBD1; j_call: TRBJ1-1; cdr3_nt: TGTGCCAGTAGTATAGGGACAGGGGCTGACACTGAAGCTTTCTTT; cdr3_aa: CASSIGTGADTEAFF
clone_size: NA; v_call: TRBV4-3; d_call: NA; j_call: TRBJ2-5; cdr3_nt: TGCGCCAGCAGCCAAGGGCCCCAAGAGACCCAGTACTTC; cdr3_aa: CASSQGPQETQYF
clone_size: NA; v_call: TRBV10-1; d_call: TRBD1; j_call: TRBJ1-1; cdr3_nt: TGCGCCAGCCGGACAGGGTTGAACACTGAAGCTTTCTTT; cdr3_aa: CASRTGLNTEAFF
clone_size: NA; v_call: TRBV7-2; d_call: TRBD1; j_call: TRBJ2-7; cdr3_nt: TGTGCCAGCAGCCCCGGGACAGGGCGCTACGAGCAGTACTTC; cdr3_aa: CASSPGTGRYEQYF
clone_size: NA; v_call: TRBV27; d_call: NA; j_call: TRBJ2-2; cdr3_nt: TGTGCCAGCAGTTCCGGGATCACCGGGGAGCTGTTTTTT; cdr3_aa: CASSSGITGELFF
clone_size: NA; v_call: TRBV11-2; d_call: NA; j_call: TRBJ1-1; cdr3_nt: TGTGCCAGCAGCTGGAGCCGGAACACTGAAGCTTTCTTT; cdr3_aa: CASSWSRNTEAFF
clone_size: NA; v_call: TRBV3-1/TRBV3-2; d_call: TRBD1; j_call: TRBJ1-2; cdr3_nt: TGTGCCAGCAGCCAAGTCTACGGACAGGGGATTTATGGCTACACCTTC; cdr3_aa: CASSQVYGQGIYGYTF
clone_size: NA; v_call: TRBV18; d_call: NA; j_call: TRBJ1-2; cdr3_nt: TGTGCCAGCTCATCTAGCCGAGAGGTCTTTGACTATGGCTACACCTTC; cdr3_aa: CASSSSREVFDYGYTF
clone_size: NA; v_call: TRBV7-8; d_call: TRBD1; j_call: TRBJ2-1; cdr3_nt: TGTGCCAGCAGCGAAGTGAGGCGACAGGGGAATGAGCAGTTCTTC; cdr3_aa: CASSEVRRQGNEQFF
clone_size: NA; v_call: TRBV27; d_call: TRBD1; j_call: TRBJ2-7; cdr3_nt: TGTGCCACCTTTGGGACAGGGAGCTCCTACGAGCAGTACTTC; cdr3_aa: CATFGTGSSYEQYF
clone_size: NA; v_call: TRBV12-5; d_call: TRBD1; j_call: TRBJ1-5; cdr3_nt: TGTGCTAGTGCTTTGGGACAGGCTAATCAGCCCCAGCATTTT; cdr3_aa: CASALGQANQPQHF
clone_size: NA; v_call: TRBV3-1/TRBV3-2; d_call: NA; j_call: TRBJ2-2; cdr3_nt: TGTGCCAGCAGCCATCTCTTCAACACCGGGGAGCTGTTTTTT; cdr3_aa: CASSHLFNTGELFF
clone_size: NA; v_call: TRBV2; d_call: TRBD2; j_call: TRBJ2-5; cdr3_nt: TGTGCCAGCAGTGGACTAGCGGGGGCCTCGGGGGAGACCCAGTACTTC; cdr3_aa: CASSGLAGASGETQYF
clone_size: NA; v_call: TRBV28; d_call: TRBD2; j_call: TRBJ2-1; cdr3_nt: TGTGCCAGCAGTCCATTCAGAGCGGGGGCTAGGGATGAGCAGTTCTTC; cdr3_aa: CASSPFRAGARDEQFF
clone_size: NA; v_call: TRBV19; d_call: TRBD2; j_call: TRBJ2-1; cdr3_nt: TGTGCCAGTAGTTCCCGGACTAGCGGGAGGGGTTACAATGAGCAGTTCTTC; cdr3_aa: CASSSRTSGRGYNEQFF
clone_size: NA; v_call: TRBV9; d_call: TRBD1; j_call: TRBJ2-7; cdr3_nt: TGTGCCAGCAGCGTAGAGGGGGCGTCCTACGAGCAGTACTTC; cdr3_aa: CASSVEGASYEQYF
clone_size: NA; v_call: TRBV9; d_call: TRBD1; j_call: TRBJ2-1; cdr3_nt: TGTGCCAGCAGCGTAGGAGGGGGGACAGGGGTCGGGCAGTTCTTC; cdr3_aa: CASSVGGGTGVGQFF
clone_size: NA; v_call: TRBV5-4; d_call: NA; j_call: TRBJ2-5; cdr3_nt: TGTGCCAGCAGCGGCGGCCAGACCCAGTACTTC; cdr3_aa: CASSGGQTQYF
clone_size: NA; v_call: TRBV27; d_call: NA; j_call: TRBJ2-1; cdr3_nt: TGTGCCAGCAGTTTAGTTTCGGGACATCTGAGCTCCTACAATGAGCAGTTCTTC; cdr3_aa: CASSLVSGHLSSYNEQFF
clone_size: NA; v_call: TRBV7-6; d_call: TRBD2; j_call: TRBJ2-5; cdr3_nt: TGTGCCAGCAGCCACGGCGGGGGAGTCAAAGAGACCCAGTACTTC; cdr3_aa: CASSHGGGVKETQYF
clone_size: once; v_call: TRBV5-6; d_call: TRBD1; j_call: TRBJ2-2; cdr3_nt: TGTGCCAGCAGCACGGACAGGGCCTGGCCCGGGGAGCTGTTTTTT; cdr3_aa: CASSTDRAWPGELFF
clone_size: NA; v_call: TRBV7-3; d_call: TRBD2; j_call: TRBJ2-2; cdr3_nt: TGTGCCAGCAGCTGGACTAGCGGGGGGGCTCCCGGGGAGCTGTTTTTT; cdr3_aa: CASSWTSGGAPGELFF
clone_size: NA; v_call: TRBV9; d_call: TRBD2; j_call: TRBJ2-1; cdr3_nt: TGTGCCAGCAGCGGTAGCGGGAGTTTCACTGATGAGCAGTTCTTC; cdr3_aa: CASSGSGSFTDEQFF
clone_size: few; v_call: TRBV9; d_call: NA; j_call: TRBJ1-3; cdr3_nt: TGTGCCAGCAGCGTAGGAGGGGGGGTCTTCTCTGGAAACACCATATATTTT; cdr3_aa: CASSVGGGVFSGNTIYF
clone_size: NA; v_call: TRBV5-1; d_call: TRBD2; j_call: TRBJ2-2; cdr3_nt: TGCGCCAGCAGCTTGTTAGCGGGAGCGACCGGGGAGCTGTTTTTT; cdr3_aa: CASSLLAGATGELFF
clone_size: NA; v_call: TRBV18; d_call: NA; j_call: TRBJ2-5; cdr3_nt: TGTGCCAGCGCCGTCCAGGAGACCCAGTACTTC; cdr3_aa: CASAVQETQYF
clone_size: NA; v_call: TRBV19; d_call: NA; j_call: TRBJ2-6; cdr3_nt: TGTGCCAGTAGTATAGGAATAGCAGGGGCCAACGTCCTGACTTTC; cdr3_aa: CASSIGIAGANVLTF
clone_size: NA; v_call: TRBV11-2; d_call: TRBD2; j_call: TRBJ2-7; cdr3_nt: TGTGCCAGCAGCTCGGCGGGACTAGACACCTACGAGCAGTACTTC; cdr3_aa: CASSSAGLDTYEQYF
clone_size: NA; v_call: TRBV18; d_call: TRBD1; j_call: TRBJ1-5; cdr3_nt: TGTGCCAGCTCAACCCGGGCCCAAGGGGGCCCCGGCAATCAGCCCCAGCATTTT; cdr3_aa: CASSTRAQGGPGNQPQHF
clone_size: NA; v_call: TRBV11-3; d_call: NA; j_call: TRBJ2-3; cdr3_nt: TGTGCCAGCAGCTTAGGTCGCCGGAGAGCCGTTGGCACAGATACGCAGTATTTT; cdr3_aa: CASSLGRRRAVGTDTQYF
clone_size: NA; v_call: TRBV9; d_call: NA; j_call: TRBJ1-2; cdr3_nt: TGTGCCAGCAGCACAGCCCAGGGGGGCTACACCTTC; cdr3_aa: CASSTAQGGYTF
clone_size: NA; v_call: TRBV6-5; d_call: TRBD2; j_call: TRBJ2-5; cdr3_nt: TGTGCCAGCAGTAATGAGCGGGGGGGCAAAGAGACCCAGTACTTC; cdr3_aa: CASSNERGGKETQYF
clone_size: NA; v_call: TRBV6-6; d_call: TRBD2; j_call: TRBJ2-3; cdr3_nt: TGTGCCAGCATTCGGACTAGCGGGGGAACAGATACGCAGTATTTT; cdr3_aa: CASIRTSGGTDTQYF
clone_size: few; v_call: TRBV10-2; d_call: NA; j_call: TRBJ1-5; cdr3_nt: TGCGCCAGCAGTCAGTCATATAGCAATCAGCCCCAGCATTTT; cdr3_aa: CASSQSYSNQPQHF
clone_size: NA; v_call: TRBV19; d_call: NA; j_call: TRBJ1-2; cdr3_nt: TGTGCCAGTAGTAGGAGCGGGGCCGGGGACTATGGCTACACCTTC; cdr3_aa: CASSRSGAGDYGYTF
clone_size: NA; v_call: TRBV5-1; d_call: NA; j_call: TRBJ2-5; cdr3_nt: TGCGCCAGCAGCCCCAGGGGCCAAGAGACCCAGTACTTC; cdr3_aa: CASSPRGQETQYF
clone_size: NA; v_call: TRBV6-5; d_call: NA; j_call: TRBJ2-1; cdr3_nt: TGTGCCAGCAGTCCAAGGACAGTATACAATGAGCAGTTCTTC; cdr3_aa: CASSPRTVYNEQFF
clone_size: NA; v_call: TRBV27; d_call: TRBD1; j_call: TRBJ1-1; cdr3_nt: TGTGCCAGCAGTTTATCCCCCGGGACAGGGGGTGAAGCTTTCTTT; cdr3_aa: CASSLSPGTGGEAFF
clone_size: NA; v_call: TRBV7-2; d_call: TRBD2; j_call: TRBJ2-3; cdr3_nt: TGTGCCAGCAGCTTGGGTAGCGGGAGGATCACAGATACGCAGTATTTT; cdr3_aa: CASSLGSGRITDTQYF
clone_size: NA; v_call: TRBV27; d_call: NA; j_call: TRBJ2-1; cdr3_nt: TGTGCCAGCAGTTCAGGGACACCATACAATGAGCAGTTCTTC; cdr3_aa: CASSSGTPYNEQFF
clone_size: NA; v_call: TRBV28; d_call: NA; j_call: TRBJ2-1; cdr3_nt: TGTGCCAGCAGCCCCGCCGGCGACAGTAATCACAATGAGCAGTTCTTC; cdr3_aa: CASSPAGDSNHNEQFF
clone_size: NA; v_call: TRBV6-5; d_call: TRBD1; j_call: TRBJ1-1; cdr3_nt: TGTGCCAGCCGCTGGGACAGGGGAGTCGCTGAAGCTTTCTTT; cdr3_aa: CASRWDRGVAEAFF
clone_size: NA; v_call: TRBV5-1; d_call: NA; j_call: TRBJ1-1; cdr3_nt: TGCGCCAGCACGCAGGGAACATTAAACACTGAAGCTTTCTTT; cdr3_aa: CASTQGTLNTEAFF
clone_size: few; v_call: TRBV7-2; d_call: TRBD1; j_call: TRBJ2-2; cdr3_nt: TGTGCCAGCAGCGTCCAGGGACAGGGGGCAACCGGGGAGCTGTTTTTT; cdr3_aa: CASSVQGQGATGELFF